This TCR beta chain was sequenced during a study of sequential checkpoint blockade in melanoma. Sequencing was performed with immunoSEQ multiplex PCR; in TCRdb, only in-frame clones are kept and a portion is missing. This sample has about 6,100 clones, with about 24% found just once. Germline assignment: CDR1 GTSNPN and CDR2 SVGIG (reference sequence). CDR3 length: 12 residues. V lost 4 bases, J lost 5 bases, and 11 bases lay in between. Treatment reported: randomized to nivolumab then ipilimumab (arm A) or the reverse (arm B). This TCR was sampled from a human donor with melanoma. Specimen: tumor tissue (inferred from file names), collected from a patient given nivolumab and ipilimumab in sequence. This chain connects TRBV30 to TRBJ2-5; D possibly uses TRBD1 or TRBD2 (7 bases each). The CDR3 spells CAWTGGGETQYF. For the CDR3, the DNA is TGTGCCTGGACAGGGGGAGGGGAGACCCAGTACTTC.